One sample yielded the 14 T cell receptor beta chains listed below, sequenced in a study of shared clonotypes between healthy human individuals. TCRdb's copy holds only in-frame clones and misses some; the assay was immunoSEQ multiplex PCR. This sample has 650,000 to 700,000 clones; 90% occur once, and the top ten carry less than 40%. The sequencing input was memory CD8+ T cells from PBMCs. Documented subset: CD45RO+ cells pooled with CCR7-negative TemRA cells. The receptor source for this set is a man aged 18 to 30 in good health. Some clones in this sample may be carry-over from other donors' samples.

The J gene is TRBJ2-5, the V gene TRBV5-5; D tentatively fits TRBD1 or TRBD2 (5 bases each). Deletions cut 5 bases from V and 3 bases from J, with 14 bases between. The germline V gene has CDR1 SGHKS and CDR2 YYEKEE (reference sequence). This CDR3 is built from 14 residues. CDR3 nucleotides: TGTGCCAGCAGGCTTGGGACGCTGGAAGAGACCCAGTACTTC. This encodes CASRLGTLEETQYF.

The V and J genes are TRBV9 and TRBJ2-5; the match to TRBD2 covers 9 bases. The CDR3 totals 16 residues. V lost 0 bases to trimming and J lost 5 bases; unmatched junction nucleotides: 8. Germline V CDR1 and CDR2: SGDLS, YYNGEE. The CDR3, as DNA: TGTGCCAGCAGCGTAGGCAGCGGGAGGCTTTTTGAGACCCAGTACTTC. Translation gives CASSVGSGRLFETQYF.

A few counts support this clone. J is TRBJ2-7 and V is TRBV4-1; TRBD2 might be the D (6 bases). The CDR3 has 14 residues. Germline V gives CDR1 MGHRA, CDR2 YSYEKL. The V end lost 2 bases, the J end lost 2 bases, and 10 bases lay between the germline ends. The DNA of the CDR3 is TGCGCCAGCAGCCAAATAGCGGCGACCTACGAGCAGTACTTC. Translation: CASSQIAATYEQYF.

This chain joins TRBV19 and TRBJ2-5, with D possibly being TRBD2 (6 bases). CDR3 length: 15 amino acids. In germline, CDR1 is LNHDA, CDR2 SQIVND (reference sequence). V lost 4 bases and J lost 2, with 14 bases in between. DNA of the CDR3: TGTGCCAGTAGTAGGAGGGAAGTGGCTCAAGAGACCCAGTACTTC. Residues: CASSRREVAQETQYF.

The chain carries TRBV28 and TRBJ2-3; tentative D call: TRBD2 (6 bases). The CDR3 is made up of 14 amino acids. Germline V gene sequence: CDR1 MDHEN, CDR2 SYDVKM. The V end lost 5 bases, the J end lost 3 bases, and 12 bases lay between the germline ends. CDR3 nucleotide sequence: TGTGCCAGCAGTCCCGGGAGCGGGACAGATACGCAGTATTTT. It yields the protein CASSPGSGTDTQYF.

Note on this clone: The identical CDR3 is also encoded by other nucleotide sequences in the sample. This chain connects TRBV29-1 to TRBJ1-1; D is unclear. The CDR3 spans 11 residues. Germline-derived CDR1 and CDR2 are SQVTM and ANQGSEA. V lost 4 bases, J lost 0 bases, and 3 bases lay in between. CDR3 sequence: CSVGVNTEAFF. The CDR3 DNA sequence: TGCAGCGTTGGTGTGAACACTGAAGCTTTCTTT.

The chain has TRBV13 and TRBJ1-2, with D possibly being TRBD1 (6 bases). This CDR3 spans 17 amino acids. Trimming removed 0 bases from V and 2 bases from J, with 16 bases in between. Germline V gene data show CDR1 as PRHDT and CDR2 as FYEKMQ (reference sequence). CDR3 protein: CASSLGAWAQGNYGYTF. CDR3 DNA: TGTGCCAGCAGCTTAGGGGCATGGGCCCAGGGGAACTATGGCTACACCTTC. Drawing the rest from reference TRBV13 and TRBJ1-2, the complete variable domain is AAGVIQSPRHLIKEKRETATLKCYPIPRHDTVYWYQQGPGQDPQFLISFYEKMQSDKGSIPDRFSAQQFSDYHSELNMSSLELGDSALYFCASSLGAWAQGNYGYTFGSGTRLTVV.

The chain employs TRBV5-8 and TRBJ1-1, with a weak D call TRBD1 (5 bases). The CDR3 covers 15 residues. Germline loops: CDR1 SGHTS, CDR2 YDEGEE. Trimming cost V 0 bases and J 1 base, with 10 bases left between them. The CDR3 is CASSLVPGTNTEAFF. The CDR3 DNA reads TGTGCCAGCAGCTTGGTTCCAGGGACGAACACTGAAGCTTTCTTT.

The V and J genes are TRBV5-4 and TRBJ1-2; no clear D gene. The germline V and J ends were trimmed by 2 bases and 3 bases, with 2 bases remaining between them. The CDR3 runs to 11 residues. CDR1 is SGHNT, CDR2 YYREEE, per germline (reference sequence). The chain's CDR3 is CASSFHYGYTF. CDR3 DNA: TGTGCCAGCAGCTTCCACTATGGCTACACCTTC.

This clone was counted at least ten times. The chain employs TRBV9 and TRBJ1-2, with D possibly TRBD1 on 5 matching bases. The CDR3 length is 13 residues. Trimming stripped 7 bases from V and 4 bases from J, with 14 bases between. The germline V gene encodes CDR1 SGDLS and CDR2 YYNGEE. The CDR3 region has the DNA TGTGCCAGCCGACAAGACAGTGTCTATGGCTACACCTTC. It encodes CASRQDSVYGYTF.

The genes are TRBV28 and TRBJ2-7; 11 nucleotides line up with TRBD2. The CDR3 is made up of 15 amino acids. V gave up 5 bases and J gave up 3 bases; unmatched junction bases: 6. Germline values: CDR1 MDHEN, CDR2 SYDVKM. CDR3 nucleotide sequence: TGTGCCAGCAGTACGTTTAGCGGGGGGGGCTACGAGCAGTACTTC. This translates into CASSTFSGGGYEQYF.

The chain uses TRBV7-3 and TRBJ2-5, with 8 bases fitting TRBD1. J was trimmed by 2 bases and V by 5 bases; bases with no gene match: 4. CDR1 is SGHTA, CDR2 FQGTGA, per germline. The CDR3 loop spans 14 amino acids. DNA of the CDR3: TGTGCCAGCAGCCCCGGGACAGGTCAAGAGACCCAGTACTTC. It yields the protein CASSPGTGQETQYF.

A single count supports this clone. The chain has TRBV11-2 and TRBJ2-2; 7 bases agree with TRBD1. The CDR3 runs 15 residues. Germline CDR1 is SGHAT and CDR2 is FQNNGV. The V and J ends lost 5 bases and 0 bases, in that order; junction bases with no gene match: 3. The CDR3 is CASSPGTANTGELFF. For the CDR3, the DNA is TGTGCCAGCAGCCCTGGGACAGCGAACACCGGGGAGCTGTTTTTT.

CDR3 nucleotides: TGCGCCAGCAGCTTGGTTACAGGGGGAAGCAATGAGCAGTTCTTC. It encodes CASSLVTGGSNEQFF. The J gene is TRBJ2-1, the V gene TRBV5-1; 8 bases match TRBD1. With V trimmed by 0 bases and J by 6 bases, 5 bases remained unmatched. Looked up from germline, CDR1 is SGHRS and CDR2 is YFSETQ. This CDR3 is 15 amino acids long.